This TCR beta chain was sequenced during a study of cytomegalovirus exposure and HLA in healthy donors. Turning to this clone: Its antigen is unknown.

The study, taken as a whole, reports: Altogether, some 170 TCR beta chains were recorded as cytomegalovirus-associated. A highly shared variant cluster was judged a likely technical artifact. Whilst most TCR sequences proved rare, a subset of public TCRs occurred across many donors.

The germline V gene has CDR1 SGHRS and CDR2 YFSETQ. The trim removed 4 bases at V and 2 bases at J, leaving 14 bases unmatched. The CDR3 sequence is 18 residues long. The study ran its PCR with 60 Vbeta and 13 Jbeta primers. Under the authors' procedure: As a later analysis found, there were around 86 million unique TCR beta chains, of which around 9.9 million were shared. The assay was immunoSEQ multiplex PCR, and TCRdb's table has in-frame clones only and misses some. V and J calls plus clone size are reproduced from that table; the DNA served to infer D and trimming. The sample lists 90,000 or so clones; 65% were seen once.

The chain is built from TRBV5-1 and TRBJ1-3, with TRBD1 identical over 8 bases. The sequenced sample was PBMCs. The TCR comes from a boy aged 5-17 years in good health and CMV-seropositive. Written as DNA, the CDR3 is TGCGCCAGCAGCCGGGCCCCTGACAGGGGTCGGCCTGGAAACACCATATATTTT. Translating gives CASSRAPDRGRPGNTIYF.